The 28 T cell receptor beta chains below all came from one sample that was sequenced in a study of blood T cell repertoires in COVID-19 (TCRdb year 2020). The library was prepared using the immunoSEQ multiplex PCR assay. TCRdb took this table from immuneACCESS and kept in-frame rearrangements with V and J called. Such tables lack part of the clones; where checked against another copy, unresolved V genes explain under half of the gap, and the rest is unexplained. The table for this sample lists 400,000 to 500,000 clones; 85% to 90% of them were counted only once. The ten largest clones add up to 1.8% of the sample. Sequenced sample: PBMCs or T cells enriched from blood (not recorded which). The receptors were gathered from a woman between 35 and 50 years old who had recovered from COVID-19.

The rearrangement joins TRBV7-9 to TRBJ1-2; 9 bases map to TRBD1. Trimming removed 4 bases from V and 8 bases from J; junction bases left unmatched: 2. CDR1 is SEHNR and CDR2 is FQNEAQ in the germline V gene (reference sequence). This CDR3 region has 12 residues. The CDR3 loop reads CASSYTGGGYTF. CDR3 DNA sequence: TGTGCCAGCAGCTACACAGGGGGCGGCTACACCTTC.

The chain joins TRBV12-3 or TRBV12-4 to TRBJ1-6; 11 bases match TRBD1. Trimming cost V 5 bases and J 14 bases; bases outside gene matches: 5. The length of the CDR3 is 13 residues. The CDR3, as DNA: TGTGCCAGCAGTCTGGACAGGGGGCTTGCCCTCCACTTT. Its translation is CASSLDRGLALHF.

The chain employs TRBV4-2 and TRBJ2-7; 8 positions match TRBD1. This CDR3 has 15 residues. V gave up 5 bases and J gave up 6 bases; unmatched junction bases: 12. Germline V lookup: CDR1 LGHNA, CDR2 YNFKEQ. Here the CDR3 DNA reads TGTGCCAGCAGCATAACGGACAGGGACGAGGGCGAGCAGTACTTC. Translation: CASSITDRDEGEQYF.

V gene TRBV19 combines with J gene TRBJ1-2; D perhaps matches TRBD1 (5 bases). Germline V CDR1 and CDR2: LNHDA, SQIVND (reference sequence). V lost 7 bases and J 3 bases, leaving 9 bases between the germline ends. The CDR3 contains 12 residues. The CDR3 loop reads CASNQGHYGYTF. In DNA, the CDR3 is TGTGCCAGTAACCAGGGTCACTATGGCTACACCTTC.

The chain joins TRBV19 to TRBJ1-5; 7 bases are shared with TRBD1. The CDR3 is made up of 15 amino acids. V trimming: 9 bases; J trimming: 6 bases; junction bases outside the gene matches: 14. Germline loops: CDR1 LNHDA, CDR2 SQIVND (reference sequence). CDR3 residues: CASNPLQGKGQPQHF. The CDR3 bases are TGTGCCAGCAACCCTTTACAGGGGAAGGGTCAGCCCCAGCATTTT.

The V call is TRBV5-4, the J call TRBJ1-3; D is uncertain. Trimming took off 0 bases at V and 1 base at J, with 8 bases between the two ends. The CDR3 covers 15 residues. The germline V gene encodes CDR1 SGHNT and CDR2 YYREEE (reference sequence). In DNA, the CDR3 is TGTGCCAGCAGCTTGGACGGTCCTTCTGGAAACACCATATATTTT. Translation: CASSLDGPSGNTIYF.

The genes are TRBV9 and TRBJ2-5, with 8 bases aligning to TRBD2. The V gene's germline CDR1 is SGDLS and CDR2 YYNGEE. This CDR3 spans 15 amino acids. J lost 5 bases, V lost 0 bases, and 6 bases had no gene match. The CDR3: CASSVEAGEVETQYF. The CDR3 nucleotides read TGTGCCAGCAGCGTAGAAGCGGGAGAAGTTGAGACCCAGTACTTC.

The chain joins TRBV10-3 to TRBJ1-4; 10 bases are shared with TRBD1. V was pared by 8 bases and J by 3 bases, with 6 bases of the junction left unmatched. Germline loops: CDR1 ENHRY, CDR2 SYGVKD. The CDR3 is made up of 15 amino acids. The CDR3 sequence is CAIGRTGGSNEKLFF. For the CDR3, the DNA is TGTGCCATCGGCCGGACAGGGGGGTCTAATGAAAAACTGTTTTTT.

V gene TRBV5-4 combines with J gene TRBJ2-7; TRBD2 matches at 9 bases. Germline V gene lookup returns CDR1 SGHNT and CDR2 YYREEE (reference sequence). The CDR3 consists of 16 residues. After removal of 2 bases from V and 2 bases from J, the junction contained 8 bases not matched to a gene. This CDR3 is CASSLGLRGGAYEQYF. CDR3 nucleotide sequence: TGTGCCAGCAGCTTAGGGCTCCGCGGGGGGGCCTACGAGCAGTACTTC.

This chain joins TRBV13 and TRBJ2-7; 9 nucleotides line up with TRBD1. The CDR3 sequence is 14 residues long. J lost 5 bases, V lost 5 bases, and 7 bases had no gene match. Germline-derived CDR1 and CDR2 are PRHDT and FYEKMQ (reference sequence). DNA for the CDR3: TGTGCCAGCAGCCCTCGGGACAGGGTCCACGAGCAGTACTTC. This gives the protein CASSPRDRVHEQYF.

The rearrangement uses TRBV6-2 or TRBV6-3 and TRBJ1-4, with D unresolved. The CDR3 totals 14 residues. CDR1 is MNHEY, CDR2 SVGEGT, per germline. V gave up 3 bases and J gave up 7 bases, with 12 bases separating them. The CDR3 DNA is TGTGCCAGCAGTTATTTTGGCGGCTTTGAAAAACTGTTTTTT. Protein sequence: CASSYFGGFEKLFF.

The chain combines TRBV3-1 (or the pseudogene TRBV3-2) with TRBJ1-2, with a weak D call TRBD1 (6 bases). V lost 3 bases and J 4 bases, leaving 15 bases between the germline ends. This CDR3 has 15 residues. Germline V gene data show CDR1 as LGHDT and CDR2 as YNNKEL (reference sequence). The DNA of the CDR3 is TGTGCCAGCAGCCAGATTTACAGGGACGCCTATGGCTACACCTTC. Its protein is CASSQIYRDAYGYTF.

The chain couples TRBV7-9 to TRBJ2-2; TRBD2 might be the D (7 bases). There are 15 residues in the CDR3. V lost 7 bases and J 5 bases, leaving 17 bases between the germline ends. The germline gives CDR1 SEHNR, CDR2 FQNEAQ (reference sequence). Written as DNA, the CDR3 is TGTGCCAGCAACCCTGGGGGGGCGGAGACCGGGGAGCTGTTTTTT. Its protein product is CASNPGGAETGELFF.

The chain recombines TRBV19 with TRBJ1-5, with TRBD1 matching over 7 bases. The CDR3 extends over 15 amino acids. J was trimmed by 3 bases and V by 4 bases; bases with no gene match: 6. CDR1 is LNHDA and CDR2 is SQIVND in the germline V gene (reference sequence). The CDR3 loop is CASSSRQGNNQPQHF. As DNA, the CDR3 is TGTGCCAGTAGTAGTCGACAGGGCAACAATCAGCCCCAGCATTTT.

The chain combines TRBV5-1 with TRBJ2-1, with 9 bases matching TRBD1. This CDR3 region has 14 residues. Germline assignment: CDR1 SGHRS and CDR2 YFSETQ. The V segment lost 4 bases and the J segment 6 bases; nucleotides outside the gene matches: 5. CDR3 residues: CASSLPDRGNEQFF. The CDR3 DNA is TGCGCCAGCAGCCTCCCGGACAGGGGCAATGAGCAGTTCTTC.

CDR3 residues: CASRSDRARPQHF. CDR3 sequence (DNA): TGTGCCAGCAGGTCAGACAGGGCCAGGCCCCAGCATTTT. This rearrangement joins TRBV6-5 to TRBJ1-5; TRBD1 agrees at 7 bases. The germline V gene encodes CDR1 MNHEY and CDR2 SVGAGI. V lost 6 bases to trimming and J lost 9 bases; unmatched junction nucleotides: 8. This CDR3 contains 13 residues.

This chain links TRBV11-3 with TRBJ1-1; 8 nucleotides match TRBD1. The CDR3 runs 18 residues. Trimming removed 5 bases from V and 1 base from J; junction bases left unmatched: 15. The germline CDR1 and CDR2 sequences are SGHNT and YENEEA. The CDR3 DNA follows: TGTGCCAGCAGCCAAGGGTTAAAGACAGGGGCAAAGAACACTGAAGCTTTCTTT. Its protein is CASSQGLKTGAKNTEAFF.

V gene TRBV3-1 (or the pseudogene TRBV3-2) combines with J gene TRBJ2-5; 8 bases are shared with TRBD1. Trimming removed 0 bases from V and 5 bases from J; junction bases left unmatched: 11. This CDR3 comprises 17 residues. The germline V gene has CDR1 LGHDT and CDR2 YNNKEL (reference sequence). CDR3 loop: CASSQDLRQGAWETQYF. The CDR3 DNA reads TGTGCCAGCAGCCAAGATTTGCGTCAGGGGGCTTGGGAGACCCAGTACTTC.

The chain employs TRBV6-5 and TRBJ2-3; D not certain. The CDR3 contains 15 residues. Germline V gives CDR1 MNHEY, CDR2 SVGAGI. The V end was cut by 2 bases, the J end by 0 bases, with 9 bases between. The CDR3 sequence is CASSYRRPSTDTQYF. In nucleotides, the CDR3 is TGTGCCAGCAGTTACAGGCGGCCCAGCACAGATACGCAGTATTTT.

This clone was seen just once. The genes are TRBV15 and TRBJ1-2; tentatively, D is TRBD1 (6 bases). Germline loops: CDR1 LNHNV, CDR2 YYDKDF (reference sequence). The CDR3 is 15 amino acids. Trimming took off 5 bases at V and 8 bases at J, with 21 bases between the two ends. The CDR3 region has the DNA TGTGCCACCAGCCGACTGACAGGCCGCGGCGGAGGCTACACCTTC. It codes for CATSRLTGRGGGYTF. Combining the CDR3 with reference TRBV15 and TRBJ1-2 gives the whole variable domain DAMVIQNPRYQVTQFGKPVTLSCSQTLNHNVMYWYQQKSSQAPKLLFHYYDKDFNNEADTPDNFQSRRPNTSFCFLDIRSPGLGDTAMYLCATSRLTGRGGGYTFGSGTRLTVV.

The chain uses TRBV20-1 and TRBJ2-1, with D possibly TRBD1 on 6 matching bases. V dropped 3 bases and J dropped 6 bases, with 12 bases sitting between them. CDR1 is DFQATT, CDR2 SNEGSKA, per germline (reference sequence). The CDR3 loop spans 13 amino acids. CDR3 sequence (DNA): TGCAGTGCTAGTGTTCAGGGGTTCAATGAGCAGTTCTTC. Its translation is CSASVQGFNEQFF.

The CDR3: CASSPPERVYNEQFF. CDR3 nucleotides: TGTGCCAGCTCACCACCGGAGCGGGTGTACAATGAGCAGTTCTTC. V and J are TRBV18 and TRBJ2-1; D perhaps matches TRBD2 (6 bases). The CDR3 spans 15 residues. Trimming removed 0 bases at V and 4 bases at J, with 10 bases between. Germline lookup yields CDR1 KGHSH and CDR2 LQKENI.

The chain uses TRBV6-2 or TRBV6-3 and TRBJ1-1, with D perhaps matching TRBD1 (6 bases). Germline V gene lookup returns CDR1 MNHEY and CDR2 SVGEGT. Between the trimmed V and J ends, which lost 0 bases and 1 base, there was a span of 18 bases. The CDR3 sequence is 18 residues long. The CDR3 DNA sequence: TGTGCCAGCAGTTACTCGATTTCTCGTGTACAGGGGAACACTGAAGCTTTCTTT. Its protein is CASSYSISRVQGNTEAFF.

The CDR3 spells CASSVRATYYYNEQFF. CDR3 coding DNA: TGTGCCAGCAGCGTTAGAGCAACCTACTACTACAATGAGCAGTTCTTC. V is TRBV9 and J is TRBJ2-1; D is undetermined. V was cut by 2 bases and J by 3 bases, with 15 bases left in between. The CDR3 covers 16 residues. Germline V lookup: CDR1 SGDLS, CDR2 YYNGEE.

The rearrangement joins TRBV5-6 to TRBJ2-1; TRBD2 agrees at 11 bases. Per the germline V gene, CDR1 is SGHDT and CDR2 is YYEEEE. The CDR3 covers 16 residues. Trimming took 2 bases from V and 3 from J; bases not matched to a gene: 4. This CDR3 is CASSFEGLAVYNEQFF. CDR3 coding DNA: TGTGCCAGCAGCTTTGAGGGACTAGCGGTCTACAATGAGCAGTTCTTC.

The CDR3 region has the DNA TGTGCCAGCAGCCCTCGGCAGGAAGACGGTCCCTACGAGCAGTACTTC. This sequence encodes CASSPRQEDGPYEQYF. V and J are TRBV3-1 (or the pseudogene TRBV3-2) and TRBJ2-7; D unclear. The CDR3 extends over 16 amino acids. Germline V gene sequence: CDR1 LGHDT, CDR2 YNNKEL (reference sequence). With 4 bases removed from V and 2 bases from J, the gap between germline ends came to 18 bases.

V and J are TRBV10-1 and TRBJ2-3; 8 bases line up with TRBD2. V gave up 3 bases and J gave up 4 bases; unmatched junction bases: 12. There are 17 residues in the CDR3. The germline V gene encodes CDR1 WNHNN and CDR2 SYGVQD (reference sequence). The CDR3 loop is CASSDQWSGRVSDTQYF. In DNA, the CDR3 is TGCGCCAGCAGTGACCAGTGGAGCGGGAGAGTCTCAGATACGCAGTATTTT.

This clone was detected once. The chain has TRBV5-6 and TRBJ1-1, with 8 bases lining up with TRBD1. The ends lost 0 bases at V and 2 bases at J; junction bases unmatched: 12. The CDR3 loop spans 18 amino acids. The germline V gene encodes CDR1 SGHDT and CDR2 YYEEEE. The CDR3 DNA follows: TGTGCCAGCAGCTTGGCTTACGAGAGGACAGGGATCAACACTGAAGCTTTCTTT. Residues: CASSLAYERTGINTEAFF.